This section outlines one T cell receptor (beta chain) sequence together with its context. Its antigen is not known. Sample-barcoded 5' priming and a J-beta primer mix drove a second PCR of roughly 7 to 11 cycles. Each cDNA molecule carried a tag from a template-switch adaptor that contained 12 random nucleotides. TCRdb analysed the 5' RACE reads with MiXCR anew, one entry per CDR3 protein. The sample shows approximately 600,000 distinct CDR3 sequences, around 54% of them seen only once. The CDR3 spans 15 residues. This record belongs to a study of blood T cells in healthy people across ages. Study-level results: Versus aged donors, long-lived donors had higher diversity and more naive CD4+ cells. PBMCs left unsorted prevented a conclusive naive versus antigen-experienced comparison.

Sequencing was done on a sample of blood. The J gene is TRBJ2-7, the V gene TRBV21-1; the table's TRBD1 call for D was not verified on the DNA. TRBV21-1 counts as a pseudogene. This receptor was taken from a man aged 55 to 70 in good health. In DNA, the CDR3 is TGTGCCAGCAGCAAAGAGCGGGCAGGGGGCTACGAGCAGTACTTC. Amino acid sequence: CASSKERAGGYEQYF.